A selection of T cell receptor beta chains follows, all from one sample in a study of blood T cell repertoires in COVID-19. The method was immunoSEQ multiplex PCR; TCRdb's version includes in-frame clones alone and lacks a portion of them. The data show 100,000 to 150,000 clones, 74% seen once. Sequencing used peripheral blood. These TCRs come from an older man with COVID-19, enrolled during active disease. Both conserved end residues are part of each CDR3. The order of the fields is J gene, V gene, clone size, CDR3 protein. The size entry is marked missing in some rows and otherwise reads once, few, many or a size class.

TRBJ2-7 | TRBV29-1 | NA | CSVDNDLAGGSYEQYF
TRBJ1-5 | TRBV18 | NA | CASSQTGAGQPQHF
TRBJ1-2 | TRBV5-4 | NA | CASSKPAGYYGYTF
TRBJ1-3 | TRBV28 | NA | CAGVTGHSGNTIYF
TRBJ2-7 | TRBV10-2 | NA | CASRDRTGRRYEQYF
TRBJ1-1 | TRBV6-5 | once | CASTQNTEAFF
TRBJ2-3 | TRBV14 | few | CASQEVSGRPTDTQYF
TRBJ1-5 | TRBV19 | few | CASRSGLFGNQPQHF
TRBJ2-7 | TRBV11-2 | NA | CASSLAMPLGLTYEQYF
TRBJ2-7 | TRBV21-1 | NA | CASSKGDRRSLMYEQYF
TRBJ2-7 | TRBV5-6 | NA | CASSTGTSYEQYF
TRBJ2-7 | TRBV12-5 | NA | CASGFSGLSSYEQYF
TRBJ1-6 | TRBV6-1 | once | CASSELRTGGLTTLHF
TRBJ2-5 | TRBV7-2 | few | CASSWTGMQTQYF
TRBJ1-2 | TRBV5-3 | NA | CARSLSDFGYGYTF
TRBJ2-4 | TRBV10-3 | NA | CAISGSSSGIQYF
TRBJ2-2 | TRBV7-2 | NA | CASLLSGGNTGELFF
TRBJ1-1 | TRBV2 | NA | CASSQLTGMNTEAFF
TRBJ1-3 | TRBV9 | NA | CASSVGAGVGNTIYF
TRBJ2-7 | TRBV29-1 | NA | CSVEDGRERRHEQYF
TRBJ2-3 | TRBV28 | NA | CASSLAGPLHTQYF
TRBJ1-5 | TRBV20-1 | NA | CSASSAGLNQPQHF
TRBJ2-2 | TRBV5-1 | NA | CASSPVGGANTGELFF
TRBJ2-7 | TRBV20-1 | NA | CSAGGYEQYF
TRBJ2-3 | TRBV19 | NA | CAELASHCTDTQYF
TRBJ2-5 | TRBV4-2 | NA | CASSPGGLAGRETQYF
TRBJ1-1 | TRBV28 | NA | CASSFAAGAMNTEAFF
TRBJ2-2 | TRBV3-1/TRBV3-2 | NA | CASSQVAGGAGELFF
TRBJ1-3 | TRBV5-1 | few | CASSLSRATYSGNTIYF
TRBJ1-1 | TRBV6-5 | NA | CATIDTGGANTEAFF
TRBJ2-7 | TRBV27 | NA | CASSPQGSTVYEQYF
TRBJ2-7 | TRBV2 | NA | CASSSRFQTSGRAYEQYF
TRBJ1-2 | TRBV19 | once | CASSIVPAAIDYGYTF
TRBJ2-3 | TRBV11-2 | NA | CASSLDARLAGGDTQYF
TRBJ2-1 | TRBV28 | NA | CASRVGTSGNYNEQFF
TRBJ2-7 | TRBV6-4 | NA | CASSGRGCTYEQYF
TRBJ1-1 | TRBV15 | few | CATSRGTGGTEAFF
TRBJ1-2 | TRBV2 | NA | CASGAGGGYTF
TRBJ2-2 | TRBV7-3 | NA | CASSSVTGELFF
TRBJ2-2 | TRBV3-1/TRBV3-2 | few | CASSHLGNTGELFF
TRBJ2-7 | TRBV7-2 | NA | CASSLYRGPLSEQYF
TRBJ1-3 | TRBV2 | NA | CASSETSSGNTIYF
TRBJ2-7 | TRBV7-9 | many | CASSQWTGGVRAYEQYF
TRBJ2-3 | TRBV3-1/TRBV3-2 | NA | CASSRGQGGPDTQYF